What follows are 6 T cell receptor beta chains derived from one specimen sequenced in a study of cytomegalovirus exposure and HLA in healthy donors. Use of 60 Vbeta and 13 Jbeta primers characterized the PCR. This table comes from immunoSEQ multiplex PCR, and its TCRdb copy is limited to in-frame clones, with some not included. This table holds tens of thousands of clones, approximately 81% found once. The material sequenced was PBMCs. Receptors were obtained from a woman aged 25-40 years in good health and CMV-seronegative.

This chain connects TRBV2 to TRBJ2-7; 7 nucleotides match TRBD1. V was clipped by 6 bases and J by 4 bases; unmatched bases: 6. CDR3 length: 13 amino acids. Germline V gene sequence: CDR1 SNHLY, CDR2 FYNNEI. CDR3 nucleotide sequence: TGTGCCAGCAGGCGACAGGGTGGATACGAGCAGTACTTC. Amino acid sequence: CASRRQGGYEQYF.

The CDR3 DNA reads TGTGCCTGGAGTGTACGGGGGGACGGAGTCACTGAAGCTTTCTTT. Amino acids: CAWSVRGDGVTEAFF. The chain joins TRBV30 to TRBJ1-1; a possible D gene is TRBD1 (5 bases). V gave up 0 bases and J gave up 4 bases, with 15 bases separating them. The CDR3 consists of 15 residues. The V gene's germline CDR1 is GTSNPN and CDR2 SVGIG (reference sequence).

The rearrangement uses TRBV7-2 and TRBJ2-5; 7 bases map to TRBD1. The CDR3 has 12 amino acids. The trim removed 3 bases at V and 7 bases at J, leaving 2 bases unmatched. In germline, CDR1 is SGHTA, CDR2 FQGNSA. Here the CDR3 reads CASSLYRGTQYF. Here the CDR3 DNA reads TGTGCCAGCAGCTTGTACAGGGGGACCCAGTACTTC. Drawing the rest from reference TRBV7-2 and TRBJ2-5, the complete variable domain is GAGVSQSPSNKVTEKGKDVELRCDPISGHTALYWYRQSLGQGLEFLIYFQGNSAPDKSGLPSDRFSAERTGGSVSTLTIQRTQQEDSAVYLCASSLYRGTQYFGPGTRLLVL.

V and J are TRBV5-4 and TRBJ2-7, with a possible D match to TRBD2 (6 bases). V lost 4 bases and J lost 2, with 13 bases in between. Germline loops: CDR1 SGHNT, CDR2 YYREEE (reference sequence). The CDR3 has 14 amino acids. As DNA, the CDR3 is TGTGCCAGCAGCCCTGGACTACAGGCCTACGAGCAGTACTTC. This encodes CASSPGLQAYEQYF. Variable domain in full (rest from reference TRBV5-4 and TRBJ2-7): ETGVTQSPTHLIKTRGQQVTLRCSSQSGHNTVSWYQQALGQGPQFIFQYYREEENGRGNFPPRFSGLQFPNYSSELNVNALELDDSALYLCASSPGLQAYEQYFGPGTRLTVT.

The CDR3 sequence is CASSWGQGAVRSPLHF. In DNA, the CDR3 is TGTGCCAGCAGCTGGGGACAGGGGGCCGTGAGATCACCCCTCCACTTT. This chain connects TRBV7-2 to TRBJ1-6, with 12 bases fitting TRBD1. This CDR3 region has 16 residues. V lost 4 bases and J lost 10; bases outside the gene matches: 8. Germline V CDR1 and CDR2: SGHTA, FQGNSA. Full variable domain (outside the CDR3, taken from reference TRBV7-2 and TRBJ1-6): GAGVSQSPSNKVTEKGKDVELRCDPISGHTALYWYRQSLGQGLEFLIYFQGNSAPDKSGLPSDRFSAERTGGSVSTLTIQRTQQEDSAVYLCASSWGQGAVRSPLHFGNGTRLTVT.

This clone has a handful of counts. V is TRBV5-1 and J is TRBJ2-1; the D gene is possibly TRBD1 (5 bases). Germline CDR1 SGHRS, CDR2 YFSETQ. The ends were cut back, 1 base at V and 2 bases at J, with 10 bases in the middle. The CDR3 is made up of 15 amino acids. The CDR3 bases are TGCGCCAGCAGCTTGATTCAGGGTACCTACAATGAGCAGTTCTTC. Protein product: CASSLIQGTYNEQFF.